The 21 T cell receptor beta chains listed next were all sequenced from one sample in a study of blood T cell repertoires in COVID-19. Generated by immunoSEQ multiplex PCR, the TCRdb table keeps only in-frame clones and is missing some. The table records around 66,000 clones, 80% of them present only once. Sequencing was done on a sample of peripheral blood. These receptors were obtained from a human donor in a cohort sampled during active COVID-19.

The rearrangement links TRBV28 to TRBJ1-1, with D unclear. CDR1 is MDHEN, CDR2 SYDVKM, per germline. With 3 bases removed from V and 5 bases from J, the gap between germline ends came to 13 bases. The CDR3 contains 14 residues. CDR3 sequence (DNA): TGTGCCAGCAGTTTTAAGAGGGCGGGGACTGAAGCTTTCTTT. Its protein is CASSFKRAGTEAFF.

V is TRBV29-1 and J is TRBJ2-1, with TRBD2 matching 8 bases. This CDR3 spans 13 amino acids. Germline assignment: CDR1 SQVTM and CDR2 ANQGSEA. With V trimmed by 7 bases and J by 6 bases, 8 bases remained unmatched. As DNA, the CDR3 is TGCAGCGCCGGGACTAGAGAAGGCAATGAGCAGTTCTTC. It yields the protein CSAGTREGNEQFF.

A remark on this clone: The junction and the germline gene differ at one end; a read error may be behind it. The same CDR3 arises from other DNA sequences in this sample as well. The V gene is TRBV7-2, the J gene TRBJ2-7; 10 bases map to TRBD2. The CDR3 has 17 residues. The V gene's germline CDR1 is SGHTA and CDR2 FQGNSA. The CDR3 is CASSLAASGRSSYEQYF. DNA of the CDR3: TGTGCCAGCAGCTTAGCGGCTAGCGGGAGATCCTCCTACGAGCAGTACTTT.

The gene calls are TRBV15 and TRBJ2-3, with 8 nucleotides matching TRBD1. The germline V gene has CDR1 LNHNV and CDR2 YYDKDF (reference sequence). The CDR3 loop spans 17 amino acids. Unmatched junction bases numbered 8, after V lost 3 bases and J lost 0 bases. The CDR3 nucleotides read TGTGCCACCAGCAGCCACAGGGGGAGGAAAAGCACAGATACGCAGTATTTT. This encodes CATSSHRGRKSTDTQYF. The entire variable domain, with the rest obtained from reference TRBV15 and TRBJ2-3, is as follows: DAMVIQNPRYQVTQFGKPVTLSCSQTLNHNVMYWYQQKSSQAPKLLFHYYDKDFNNEADTPDNFQSRRPNTSFCFLDIRSPGLGDTAMYLCATSSHRGRKSTDTQYFGPGTRLTVL.

This clone has just one count. CDR3 nucleotide sequence: TGCAGCGGAATGGGGGGGGACACTGAAGCTTTCTTT. Protein product: CSGMGGDTEAFF. The rearrangement joins TRBV29-1 to TRBJ1-1; possible D gene TRBD1, 5 bases. Looked up from germline, CDR1 is SQVTM and CDR2 is ANQGSEA. The CDR3 spans 12 residues. Trimming stripped 7 bases from V and 3 bases from J, with 12 bases between.

This clone was recorded only once. The rearrangement links TRBV29-1 to TRBJ2-7, with a tentative D call TRBD1 (5 bases). CDR3 length equals 14 residues. Germline CDR1 SQVTM, CDR2 ANQGSEA. V was trimmed by 5 bases and J by 5 bases, leaving 19 bases between them. This CDR3 reads CSVKTRVLGHEQYF. The CDR3 DNA follows: TGCAGCGTTAAGACCAGGGTGTTGGGCCACGAGCAGTACTTC.

This rearrangement joins TRBV28 to TRBJ1-5; D is unresolved. Trimming shortened V by 7 bases and J by 5 bases, and 9 bases separated the two germline ends. The CDR3 is 12 amino acids. Germline V CDR1 and CDR2: MDHEN, SYDVKM. The CDR3, as DNA: TGTGCCAGCATCGGCGGAGATCAGCCCCAGCATTTT. Encoded protein: CASIGGDQPQHF.

The chain couples TRBV3-1 (or the pseudogene TRBV3-2) to TRBJ2-2; 13 bases are shared with TRBD2. Trimming removed 3 bases from V and 4 bases from J; junction bases left unmatched: 8. The germline CDR1 and CDR2 sequences are LGHDT and YNNKEL (reference sequence). The CDR3 extends over 18 amino acids. Here the CDR3 DNA reads TGTGCCAGCAGCCAGCAACTAGCGGGAGGGCAAGGCACCGGGGAGCTGTTTTTT. Its protein product is CASSQQLAGGQGTGELFF.

The chain has TRBV19 and TRBJ2-7; D perhaps matches TRBD1 (5 bases). The CDR3 contains 13 residues. Germline V gene data show CDR1 as LNHDA and CDR2 as SQIVND (reference sequence). V was trimmed by 5 bases and J by 6 bases, leaving 14 bases between them. The DNA of the CDR3 is TGTGCCAGTAGTCTCAGGGTAAGGGGCGAGCAGTACTTC. It codes for CASSLRVRGEQYF.

This sequence joins TRBV18 and TRBJ1-2; 10 bases fit TRBD1. The CDR3 is made up of 14 amino acids. Germline-derived CDR1 and CDR2 are KGHSH and LQKENI. V trimming: 6 bases; J trimming: 7 bases; junction bases outside the gene matches: 8. CDR3 DNA sequence: TGTGCCAGCTCGCAGATGGACAGGGGGGTTGGCTACACCTTC. This codes for CASSQMDRGVGYTF.

V is TRBV2 and J is TRBJ2-5, with TRBD2 identical over 14 bases. The CDR3 consists of 14 residues. V was pared by 8 bases and J by 5 bases, with 4 bases of the junction left unmatched. Germline V CDR1 and CDR2: SNHLY, FYNNEI. The CDR3 reads CASGTSGREETQYF. In DNA form, the CDR3 reads TGTGCCAGCGGGACTAGCGGGAGAGAGGAGACCCAGTACTTC.

This clone appeared many times. This chain joins TRBV7-2 and TRBJ1-2; 7 bases are shared with TRBD1. This CDR3 is 17 amino acids long. Trimming took 5 bases from V and 4 from J; bases not matched to a gene: 16. Germline V gene lookup returns CDR1 SGHTA and CDR2 FQGNSA. The CDR3 sequence: CASSPRGRDSPLYGYTF. CDR3 sequence (DNA): TGTGCCAGCAGCCCGAGAGGGCGGGACAGTCCTCTCTATGGCTACACCTTC. The entire variable domain, with the rest obtained from reference TRBV7-2 and TRBJ1-2, is as follows: GAGVSQSPSNKVTEKGKDVELRCDPISGHTALYWYRQSLGQGLEFLIYFQGNSAPDKSGLPSDRFSAERTGGSVSTLTIQRTQQEDSAVYLCASSPRGRDSPLYGYTFGSGTRLTVV.

The chain links TRBV9 to TRBJ2-3; D remains unclear. There are 15 residues in the CDR3. Germline V gene lookup returns CDR1 SGDLS and CDR2 YYNGEE. The V end was cut by 0 bases, the J end by 0 bases, with 8 bases between. The CDR3 sequence is CASSVVAVSTDTQYF. CDR3 DNA sequence: TGTGCCAGCAGCGTAGTGGCGGTTAGCACAGATACGCAGTATTTT.

V gene TRBV27 combines with J gene TRBJ2-6; no clear D gene. CDR1 and CDR2 (germline): MNHEY, SMNVEV (reference sequence). The CDR3 extends over 15 amino acids. V lost 1 base and J lost 2, with 6 bases in between. The CDR3 DNA reads TGTGCCAGCAGTTTATATACTCCTGGGGCCAACGTCCTGACTTTC. Its translation is CASSLYTPGANVLTF.

This chain uses TRBV4-3 with TRBJ2-7, with D maybe TRBD1 (5 bases). Between the trimmed V and J ends, which lost 0 bases and 3 bases, there was a span of 9 bases. The germline CDR1 and CDR2 sequences are LGHNA and YSLEER. The CDR3 is made up of 14 amino acids. The chain's CDR3 is CASSQEERGYEQYF. The CDR3 coding sequence is TGCGCCAGCAGCCAAGAGGAAAGGGGCTACGAGCAGTACTTC.

Only a few counts were recorded for this clone. J is TRBJ2-7 and V is TRBV6-5, with TRBD1 identical over 9 bases. This CDR3 has 11 amino acids. Looked up from germline, CDR1 is MNHEY and CDR2 is SVGAGI. With V trimmed by 8 bases and J by 5 bases, 1 base remained unmatched. The CDR3 sequence is CASGTGHEQYF. Here the CDR3 DNA reads TGTGCCAGCGGGACAGGGCACGAGCAGTACTTC.

This chain connects TRBV28 to TRBJ1-1; the D is unclear. Looked up from germline, CDR1 is MDHEN and CDR2 is SYDVKM. This CDR3 has 15 amino acids. The V end was cut by 8 bases, the J end by 3 bases, with 19 bases between. CDR3 sequence (DNA): TGTGCCAGCGGAAAACGAGGGTCATTCGACACTGAAGCTTTCTTT. Its translation is CASGKRGSFDTEAFF. The full variable domain, completed using reference TRBV28 and TRBJ1-1, is DVKVTQSSRYLVKRTGEKVFLECVQDMDHENMFWYRQDPGLGLRLIYFSYDVKMKEKGDIPEGYSVSREKKERFSLILESASTNQTSMYLCASGKRGSFDTEAFFGQGTRLTVV.

The chain has TRBV9 and TRBJ1-1; 12 positions match TRBD1. The J segment lost 4 bases and the V segment lost 2 bases, leaving 0 bases of the junction unmatched. CDR1 is SGDLS, CDR2 YYNGEE, per germline. CDR3 length: 14 residues. CDR3 in amino acids: CASSVGQGATEAFF. In nucleotides, the CDR3 is TGTGCCAGCAGCGTGGGACAGGGGGCCACTGAAGCTTTCTTT.

This chain links TRBV5-1 with TRBJ2-2; no firm D call. The CDR3 consists of 13 residues. Germline assignment: CDR1 SGHRS and CDR2 YFSETQ. The V and J ends lost 4 bases and 4 bases respectively, with 8 bases between them. CDR3 coding DNA: TGCGCCAGCAGCGAGGCCGTCACCGGGGAGCTGTTTTTT. Protein: CASSEAVTGELFF.

The chain uses TRBV11-2 and TRBJ2-2, with no clear D. This CDR3 comprises 12 residues. Per germline, CDR1 SGHAT and CDR2 FQNNGV. Trimming left V 1 base short and J 6 bases short, with 3 bases between. DNA for the CDR3: TGTGCCAGCAGCTTAGCTTCCGGGGAGCTGTTTTTT. It encodes CASSLASGELFF.

This clone was detected only once. This chain links TRBV7-2 with TRBJ2-3, with 10 bases that match TRBD1. Germline assignment: CDR1 SGHTA and CDR2 FQGNSA. V trimming: 7 bases; J trimming: 1 base; junction bases outside the gene matches: 8. The CDR3 runs to 16 residues. CDR3 loop: CASIPLGQGGTDTQYF. The CDR3 nucleotides are TGTGCCAGCATTCCGCTCGGACAGGGGGGCACAGATACGCAGTATTTT.